This TCR beta chain is drawn from a study of cytomegalovirus exposure and HLA in healthy donors. Overall study results and limits: With DRB1 most and HLA-C fewest, TCR association rates differed between HLA loci in a later analysis.

This clone was observed once. The antigen is not known. The PCR had 60 Vbeta and 13 Jbeta primers. Some clones are missing from TCRdb's copy, which holds only in-frame ones; the method was immunoSEQ multiplex PCR. The repertoire holds approximately 220,000 clones, with about 75% as singletons. The V and J ends lost 0 bases and 1 base, in that order; junction bases with no gene match: 9. The CDR3 sequence is 17 residues long. The germline V gene encodes CDR1 SGHRS and CDR2 YFSETQ. Material for sequencing was PBMCs. This receptor was taken from a woman under 40 in good health and CMV-seronegative. The chain uses TRBV5-1 and TRBJ2-7, with 8 bases aligning to TRBD1. The DNA for the CDR3 is TGCGCCAGCAGCTTGGCCCTCGGACAGGGATTTTCCTACGAGCAGTACTTC. It is translated as CASSLALGQGFSYEQYF.